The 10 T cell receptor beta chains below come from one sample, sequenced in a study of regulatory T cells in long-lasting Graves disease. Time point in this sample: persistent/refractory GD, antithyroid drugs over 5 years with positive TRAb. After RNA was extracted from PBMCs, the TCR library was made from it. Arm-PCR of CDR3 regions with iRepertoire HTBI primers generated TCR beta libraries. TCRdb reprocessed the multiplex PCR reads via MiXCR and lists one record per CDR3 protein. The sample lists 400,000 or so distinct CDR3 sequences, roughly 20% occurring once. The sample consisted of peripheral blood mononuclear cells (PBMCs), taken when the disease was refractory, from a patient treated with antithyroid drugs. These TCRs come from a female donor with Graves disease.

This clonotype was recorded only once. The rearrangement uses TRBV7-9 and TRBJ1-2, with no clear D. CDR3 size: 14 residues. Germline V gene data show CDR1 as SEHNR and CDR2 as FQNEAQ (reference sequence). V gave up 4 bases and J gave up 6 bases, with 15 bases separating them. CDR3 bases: TGTGCCAGCAGCTCGCCACAGTCGTTGAATGGCTACACCTTC. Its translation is CASSSPQSLNGYTF.

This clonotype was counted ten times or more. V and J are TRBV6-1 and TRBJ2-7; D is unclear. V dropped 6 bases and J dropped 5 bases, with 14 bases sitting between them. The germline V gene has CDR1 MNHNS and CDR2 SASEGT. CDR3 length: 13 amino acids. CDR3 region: CASSDVTGHEQYF. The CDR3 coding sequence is TGTGCCAGCAGCGACGTCACCGGGCACGAGCAGTACTTC.

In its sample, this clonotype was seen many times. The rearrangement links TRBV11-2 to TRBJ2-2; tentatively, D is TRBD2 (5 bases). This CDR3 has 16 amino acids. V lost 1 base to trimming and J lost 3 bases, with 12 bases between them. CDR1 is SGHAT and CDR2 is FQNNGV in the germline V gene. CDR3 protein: CASSLVASSHTGELFF. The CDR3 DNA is TGTGCCAGCAGCTTAGTCGCTAGCTCACACACCGGGGAGCTGTTTTTT.

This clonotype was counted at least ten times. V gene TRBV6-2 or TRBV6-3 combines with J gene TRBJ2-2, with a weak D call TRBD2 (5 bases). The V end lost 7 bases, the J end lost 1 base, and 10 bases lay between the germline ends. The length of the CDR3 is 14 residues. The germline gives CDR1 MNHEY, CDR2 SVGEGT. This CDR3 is CASIPGLNTGELFF. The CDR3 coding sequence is TGTGCCAGCATCCCAGGACTGAACACCGGGGAGCTGTTTTTT.

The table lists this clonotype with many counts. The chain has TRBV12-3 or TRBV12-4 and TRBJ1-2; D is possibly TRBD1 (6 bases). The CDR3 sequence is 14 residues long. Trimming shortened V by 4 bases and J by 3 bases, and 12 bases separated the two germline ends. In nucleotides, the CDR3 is TGTGCCAGCAGTTGGGGGGGCGCGGACTATGGCTACACCTTC. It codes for CASSWGGADYGYTF.

The CDR3 loop reads CSAREVRGQETQYF. The CDR3 region has the DNA TGCAGTGCTAGAGAAGTCAGGGGGCAGGAGACCCAGTACTTC. The V call is TRBV20-1, the J call TRBJ2-5; 8 bases match TRBD1. Germline assignment: CDR1 DFQATT and CDR2 SNEGSKA (reference sequence). V shed 0 bases, J shed 5 bases, and the junction held 5 bases outside the gene matches. The CDR3 covers 14 residues.

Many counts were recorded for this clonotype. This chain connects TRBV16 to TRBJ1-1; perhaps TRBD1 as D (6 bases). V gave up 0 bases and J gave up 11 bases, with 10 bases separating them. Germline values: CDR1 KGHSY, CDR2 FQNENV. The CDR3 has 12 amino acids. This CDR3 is CASSQSTGYAFF. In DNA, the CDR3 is TGTGCCAGCAGCCAATCAACAGGGTACGCTTTCTTT. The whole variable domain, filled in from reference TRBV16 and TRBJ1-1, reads GEEVAQTPKHLVRGEGQKAKLYCAPIKGHSYVFWYQQVLKNEFKFLISFQNENVFDETGMPKERFSAKCLPNSPCSLEIQATKLEDSAVYFCASSQSTGYAFFGQGTRLTVV.

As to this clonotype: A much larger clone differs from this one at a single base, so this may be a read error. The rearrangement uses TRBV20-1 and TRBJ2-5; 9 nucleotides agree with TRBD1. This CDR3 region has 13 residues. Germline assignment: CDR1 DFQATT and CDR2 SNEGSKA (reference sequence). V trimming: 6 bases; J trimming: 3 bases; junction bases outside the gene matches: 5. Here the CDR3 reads CSASGQGEETQYF. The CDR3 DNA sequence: TGCAGTGCCTCGGGACAGGGCGAAGAGACCCAGTACTTC.

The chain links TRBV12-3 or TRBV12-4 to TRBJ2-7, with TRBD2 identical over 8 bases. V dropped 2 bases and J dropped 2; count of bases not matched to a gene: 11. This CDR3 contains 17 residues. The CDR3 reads CASSLRRGAGTTYEQYF. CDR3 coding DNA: TGTGCCAGCAGTTTAAGGCGGGGGGCAGGAACCACCTACGAGCAGTACTTC.

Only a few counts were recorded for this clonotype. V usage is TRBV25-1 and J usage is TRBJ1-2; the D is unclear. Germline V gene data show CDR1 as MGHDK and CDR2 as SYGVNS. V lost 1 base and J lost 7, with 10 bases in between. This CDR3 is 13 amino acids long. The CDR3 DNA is TGTGCCAGCAGTGAATTGCCTGCTGGTGGCTACACCTTC. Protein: CASSELPAGGYTF.